The rows below give T cell receptor beta chains drawn from one sample of a study of cytomegalovirus exposure and HLA in healthy donors. Using immunoSEQ multiplex PCR, the repertoire was profiled, and TCRdb retains in-frame clones only, with some absent. The sample has 150,000 to 200,000 clones, 75% to 90% seen once; the top ten hold approximately 15%. What was sequenced was PBMCs. All receptors come from a man between 18 and 35 years old in good health and CMV-seropositive. Each CDR3 is given without its conserved first and last residue. The order of the fields is J gene, V gene, CDR3 protein.

J gene: TRBJ2-1; V gene: TRBV9; CDR3 protein: ASSVGRLYNEQF
J gene: TRBJ1-1; V gene: TRBV11-1; CDR3 protein: ASSPTDRSEAF
J gene: TRBJ1-1; V gene: TRBV25-1; CDR3 protein: ASSILTGSHTEAF
J gene: TRBJ2-3; V gene: TRBV6-1; CDR3 protein: ASSGRFTDTQY
J gene: TRBJ1-1; V gene: TRBV14; CDR3 protein: ASSPMGLLNTEAF
J gene: TRBJ2-5; V gene: TRBV6-6; CDR3 protein: ASSQTSGRVETQY
J gene: TRBJ1-5; V gene: TRBV9; CDR3 protein: ASSATGDSNQPQH
J gene: TRBJ2-7; V gene: TRBV28; CDR3 protein: ASSPGLAAYEQY
J gene: TRBJ2-7; V gene: TRBV2; CDR3 protein: ASSAAPLGSYEQY
J gene: TRBJ2-1; V gene: TRBV30; CDR3 protein: AWSVPWGGREQF
J gene: TRBJ1-2; V gene: TRBV5-4; CDR3 protein: ASSFLDSTNYGYT
J gene: TRBJ2-1; V gene: TRBV29-1; CDR3 protein: SVEDYGSGSYNEQF
J gene: TRBJ1-6; V gene: TRBV14; CDR3 protein: ASSQSRASYNSPLH
J gene: TRBJ2-5; V gene: TRBV2; CDR3 protein: AIKLAGQETQY
J gene: TRBJ2-5; V gene: TRBV28; CDR3 protein: ASSARLAGVETQY
J gene: TRBJ2-7; V gene: TRBV5-1; CDR3 protein: ASSLETDASYEQY
J gene: TRBJ1-2; V gene: TRBV28; CDR3 protein: ASTPQGSANYGYT